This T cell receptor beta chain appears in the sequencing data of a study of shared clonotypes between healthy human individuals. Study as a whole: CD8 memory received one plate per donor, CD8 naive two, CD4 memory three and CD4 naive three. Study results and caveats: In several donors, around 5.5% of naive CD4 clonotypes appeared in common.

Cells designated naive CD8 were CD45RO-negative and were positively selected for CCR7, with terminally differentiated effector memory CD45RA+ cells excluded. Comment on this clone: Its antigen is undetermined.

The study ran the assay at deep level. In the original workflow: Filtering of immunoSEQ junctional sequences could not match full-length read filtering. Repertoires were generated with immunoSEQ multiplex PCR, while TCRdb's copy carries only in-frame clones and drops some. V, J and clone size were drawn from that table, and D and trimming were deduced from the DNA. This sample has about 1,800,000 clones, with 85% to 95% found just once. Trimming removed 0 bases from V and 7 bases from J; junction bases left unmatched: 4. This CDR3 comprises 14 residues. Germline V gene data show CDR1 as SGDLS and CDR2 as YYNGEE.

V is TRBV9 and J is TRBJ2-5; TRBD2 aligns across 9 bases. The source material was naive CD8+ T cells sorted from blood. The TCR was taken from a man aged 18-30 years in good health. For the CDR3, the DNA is TGTGCCAGCAGCGTAGGCGGGGGGGCCGGGACCCAGTACTTC. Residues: CASSVGGGAGTQYF. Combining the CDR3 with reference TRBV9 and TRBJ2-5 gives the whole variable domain DSGVTQTPKHLITATGQRVTLRCSPRSGDLSVYWYQQSLDQGLQFLIQYYNGEERAKGNILERFSAQQFPDLHSELNLSSLELGDSALYFCASSVGGGAGTQYFGPGTRLLVL.